The TCR beta chain under discussion was sequenced for a study of Ad26.COV2.S vaccination and SARS-CoV-2 variants (dated by TCRdb to about 2021). Study-level background: Sequencing of the TCRbeta repertoire served to evaluate the specificity and breadth of SARS-CoV-2-reactive T cell receptors following Ad26.COV2.S vaccination. The TCR-sequenced set comprised around 30 samples: some 20 Ad26.COV2.S vaccine recipients, 5 placebo recipients and 8 SARS-CoV-2 convalescent individuals. The paper's findings and limits, for the study overall: Comparable non-spike TCR breadth was observed between vaccine and placebo recipients, consistent with only spike being contained in the vaccine. Compared with placebo recipients, Ad26.COV2.S recipients showed higher spike-specific TCR breadth (P = 0.0014). After vaccination, substantial breadth of spike-specific CD8+ and CD4+ T cell responses was reported. According to the authors, total T cell responses may have been underestimated by the TCR breadth and depth analyses.

Taken from cysteine to phenylalanine, the CDR3 has 16 residues. The DNA shown is the 48-base CDR3, in frame from base 1. V lost 0 bases and J lost 5 bases; the stretch between them is 14 bases long. CDR1 and CDR2 are drawn from the germline V gene (reference sequence): SGHNT, YYREEE. Explained via the paper, the time point label denotes: individuals recovered from natural SARS-CoV-2 infection. Remarks on this clone: It has no known antigen specificity. No clone much larger than this one lies a single base away; base qualities are absent.

The immunoSEQ Assay was the method used to sequence TCRbeta CDR3 regions. After extraction, genomic DNA underwent amplification by bias-controlled multiplex PCR, followed by high-throughput sequencing. The study's own analysis went as follows. To quantify the absolute abundance of each unique TCRbeta CDR3 region, sequences were collapsed and filtered. T cell fraction was estimated by normalizing TCRbeta template counts to usable DNA, which was measured by amplifying reference genes present in all nucleated cells. Repertoire TCRs were annotated as SARS-CoV-2-specific by exact matching of V gene, CDR3 amino acid sequence and J gene to a known reactive TCR set. MIRA supplied the reference SARS-CoV-2 TCR set, which was filtered for enrichment in COVID-19-positive ImmuneCODE repertoires so that public or cross-reactive TCRs were removed. Based on the MIRA antigens, annotated TCRs were further analysed at the level of specific ORF or position within ORF. Breadth was defined as the number of annotated unique rearrangements divided by the total number of unique productive rearrangements, and depth was defined as the summed frequency of the annotated unique rearrangements. Two-sided Wilcoxon rank-sum tests were used to compare TCR breadth between groups. What TCRdb holds here is the immuneACCESS table cut down to in-frame rearrangements. Part of the clones is not present; checked against another copy, under half of the missing clones reflect an unresolved V gene, and the others are unexplained. V and J calls plus clone size are reproduced from that table; the DNA served to infer D and trimming. Counted in this sample were about 94,000 clones; roughly 84% of them appeared once. Of the sample, about a sixth is held by the ten largest clones.

Sample: peripheral blood, taken after recovery from COVID-19. This TCR derives from a human donor who had recovered from COVID-19. The V and J genes are TRBV5-4 and TRBJ2-2; the D gene is possibly TRBD1, with 5 bases matching. The encoded CDR3 is CASSLAERTLTGELFF. The nucleotides read TGTGCCAGCAGCTTGGCCGAAAGGACATTGACCGGGGAGCTGTTTTTT. Joined to the reference TRBV5-4 and TRBJ2-2 proteins, this CDR3 gives the full variable domain: ETGVTQSPTHLIKTRGQQVTLRCSSQSGHNTVSWYQQALGQGPQFIFQYYREEENGRGNFPPRFSGLQFPNYSSELNVNALELDDSALYLCASSLAERTLTGELFFGEGSRLTVL.